This paragraph covers one TCR beta chain sequence. Naive CD8 cells, CD45RO-negative and positively selected for CCR7, excluded terminally differentiated effector memory CD45RA+ cells. Free of recent acute infections or vaccinations, the donors were healthy HIV-negative adults. V dropped 6 bases and J dropped 3 bases, with 11 bases sitting between them. Germline assignment: CDR1 MNHEY and CDR2 SMNVEV (reference sequence). CDR3 length equals 13 residues. The data stem from a study of shared clonotypes between healthy human individuals. Libraries were prepared by immunoSEQ multiplex PCR; TCRdb keeps only in-frame clonotypes and omits some of them. The sample lists about 2.1 million clones; around 93% were seen once.

The J gene is TRBJ1-2, the V gene TRBV27; no firm D call. This TCR came from a man in his late teens or twenties in good health. Some clones in this sample may be carry-over from other donors' samples. The sequencing input was naive CD8+ T cells from PBMCs. The CDR3 reads CASRGYEDYGYTF. The DNA of the CDR3 is TGTGCCAGCAGAGGGTATGAGGACTATGGCTACACCTTC.